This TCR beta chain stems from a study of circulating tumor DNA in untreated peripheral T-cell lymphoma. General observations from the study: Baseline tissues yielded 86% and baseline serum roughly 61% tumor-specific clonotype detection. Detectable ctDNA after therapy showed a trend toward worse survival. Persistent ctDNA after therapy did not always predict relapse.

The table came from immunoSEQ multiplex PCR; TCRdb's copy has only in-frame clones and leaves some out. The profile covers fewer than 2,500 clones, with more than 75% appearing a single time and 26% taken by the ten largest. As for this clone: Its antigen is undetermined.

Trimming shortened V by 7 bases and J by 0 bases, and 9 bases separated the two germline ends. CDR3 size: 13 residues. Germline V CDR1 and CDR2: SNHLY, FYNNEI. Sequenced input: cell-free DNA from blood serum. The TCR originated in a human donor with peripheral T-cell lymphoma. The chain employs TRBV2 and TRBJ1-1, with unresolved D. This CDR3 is CASNADMNTEAFF. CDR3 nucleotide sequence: TGTGCCAGCAACGCTGATATGAACACTGAAGCTTTCTTT.